This TCR beta chain emerged from a study of blood T cell repertoires in COVID-19. The table came from immunoSEQ multiplex PCR; TCRdb's copy has only in-frame clones and leaves some out. The sample shows 120,000 or so clones, approximately 74% of them seen only once. The CDR3 has 14 amino acids. CDR1 and CDR2 from the germline V gene are MNHNS and SASEGT. J was trimmed by 1 base and V by 5 bases; bases with no gene match: 3. Sequencing input: peripheral blood. This TCR came from a man aged 60 to 69 with acute or convalescent COVID-19. The chain is built from TRBV6-1 and TRBJ2-5, with 8 bases identical to TRBD2. DNA of the CDR3: TGTGCCAGCAGTCGCACTAGCGGCCAAGAGACCCAGTACTTC. It specifies CASSRTSGQETQYF.